Reported below is one T cell receptor beta chain. Its antigen specificity is not known. No base quality information exists; no much larger clone differs at one position. This sample was taken from a study of cytomegalovirus exposure and HLA in healthy donors (dated by TCRdb to the late 2010s). General notes on the study: An earlier analysis of under 600 of the donors reported 250 to 300 Gb of sequence data and some 100 million unique TCR beta sequences from about 179 million T cells. A later genetic analysis used genome-wide SNP genotypes for about 60% of the roughly 700 donors, treating that subset as a discovery cohort. Among 398 genotyped donors of the cohort, an average of approximately 250,000 unique TCR beta nucleotide sequences were sequenced per donor, around 20% of them non-productive. Donor age, sex, ethnicity and CMV serostatus were compiled together with the repertoire data. To predict cytomegalovirus infection status, the study combined high-throughput TCR immunosequencing, statistical association of individual TCRs with disease status, and machine learning. All discovery cohort repertoires had been generated using a single sequencing platform. The study profiled the T cell repertoires of about 640 subjects by immunosequencing and related them to cytomegalovirus serostatus. Among the roughly 380 genotyped donors, around 81% belonged to the genetic ancestry cluster associated with self-reported Caucasian donors. To study patterns of TCR occurrence, a later analysis re-analyzed previously published TCR beta repertoires from just over 650 donors and added high-resolution HLA genotyping. In addition to the first cohort of 650 to 800 subjects, a separate validation cohort of 120 different subjects was used. The number of typed donors differed by locus: about 620-630 for A, B, C, DRB1 and DQB1; some 500 for DQA1; 606 for DPA1; and roughly 450 for DPB1. Class I and class II HLA loci were covered by the typing at four-digit resolution. An earlier analysis of some 500 of the donors used high-throughput TCR beta sequencing to judge whether each TCR beta V gene segment behaved as functional or pseudogenic. Roughly five DR-DQ haplotypes were treated as single units for association and clustering because of strong linkage in the cohort. About 300 gigabases of sequencing data and around 87 million unique TCR sequences were included in an early release covering several hundred HLA-typed donors. The aim of the study was to test whether cataloging public T cell receptors could identify signatures of past pathogen exposure. The later analysis used no new phenotypic data to find candidate immune exposures, relying instead on TCR beta sequences and their occurrence across donors.

Here is what the overall study found, with its caveats: Only TCR beta chains were sequenced in this cohort, and the absence of alpha or paired-chain data limited detectable features. According to a later analysis, TCR association rates differed among HLA loci, with DRB1 alleles showing the most associated TCRs and HLA-C alleles showing the fewest. According to the authors, the approach could potentially be generalized to other disease states and immunological phenotypes. Because the 87-base-pair reads could not distinguish some IMGT-functional V segments, including TRBV6-2 and TRBV6-3, those segments were excluded. While some public TCRs were present in many individuals, most TCR sequences turned up only very rarely across donors. According to a later analysis, parvovirus B19, influenza, CMV and Epstein-Barr virus appeared linked to several top co-occurrence clusters. A later genetic analysis reported fewer N-insertions in productive TCRs among donors in an Asian-associated ancestry cluster than the roughly 700-donor mean. The classifier was reported to diagnose cytomegalovirus status with high specificity and sensitivity in both the original and validation cohorts. Sequencing depth was assumed to be roughly uniform across donors in the presence/absence analyses, though that assumption may not hold. A group of highly shared sequence variants was considered likely to be a technical artifact of the sequencing pipeline. A later genetic analysis associated a missense DCLRE1C variant with V-gene and J-gene trimming of TCR beta chains, and an independent cohort replicated the association. In a later analysis, HLA-associated TCR beta chains were found to be more clonally expanded and to have lower generation probabilities than equally common non-associated chains. The only immune exposure information available for the cohort was CMV serostatus. Assigning TCR associations to individual alleles was difficult when HLA alleles, especially DR and DQ, strongly co-occurred. Broadly in line with IMGT annotations, most TCR beta V segments showed up in productive rearrangements about 87% or about 30% of the time in an earlier analysis of 587 of the donors. Most CMV-associated TCR beta chains appeared to be HLA-restricted in a later analysis, and the HLA associations seemed to be driven largely by CMV exposure. Linkage disequilibrium might explain the correlated functional status among segregating V segments, but an unknown experimental factor could not be ruled out. Because HLA typing was missing for some donors at each locus, association tests included only the typed subset. In the study, 150 to 200 TCR beta chains were listed as associated with cytomegalovirus. A further reported finding was that TCR beta sequences accurately predicted the HLA-A and HLA-B alleles for most subjects in the first cohort. The earlier analysis of 587 of the donors excluded 15 to 20 rarely observed V segments, including chromosome 9 orphons, because counts were too low. A few of the identified cytomegalovirus-associated TCR beta chains were confirmed in vitro to be specific for cytomegalovirus antigens. Specific HLA alleles were associated with 15,000 to 20,000 TCR beta sequences at a false discovery rate of 0.05 in a later analysis.

To prepare the library, the immunoSEQ multiplex PCR assay was applied. A mixture of 60 forward primers for TCR Vbeta segments and 13 reverse primers for TCR Jbeta segments was used in the multiplex PCR. The CDR3 region of rearranged TCR beta genes was amplified from genomic DNA by a multiplex PCR assay. Amplified TCR beta libraries were sequenced as 87-base-pair reads on the Illumina HiSeq System. As for how the authors treated the data: A later analysis counted around 72 million unique TCR beta chains across the 666 repertoires, and around 9.9 million of these chains were shared by at least two donors. Raw reads were error-corrected and collapsed into unique sequences by a nearest-neighbor algorithm in which closely related sequences were merged to remove PCR and sequencing errors. To assign V, D and J gene segments, CDR3 sequences were aligned to IMGT reference sequences. For a sequence to be retained, a match of at least six nucleotides to both a V gene segment and a J gene segment was required. A rearrangement was called productive if the CDR3 had no stop codons and remained in frame with V and J, and every other rearrangement was called non-productive. Following IMGT convention, CDR3 was defined as the stretch from the second conserved V-encoded cysteine to the conserved J-encoded phenylalanine. The earlier analysis of fewer than 700 of the donors excluded sequences that lacked an unambiguous match to a single V gene segment. In an earlier analysis of 500 to 750 of the donors, V segments were called functional above 56.7% productive rearrangements and were called segregating when the between-donor standard deviation exceeded 5%. A statistical classification framework was built for diagnosing cytomegalovirus status from the catalog of TCR beta chain sequences. V and J gene assignment, in a later analysis, came from comparing TCR nucleotide sequences with IMGT/GENE-DB human TR gene sequences. A later analysis assigned CDR3 sequences and most-parsimonious VDJ recombination scenarios with the TCRdist pipeline. In a later analysis, each TCR beta chain was defined by its CDR3 amino acid sequence together with its V-gene family, and reads without a unique V-gene family were excluded. To address suspected cross-contamination and a sequencing artifact, a later analysis removed 550 to 750 highly shared, low-generation-probability nucleotide sequences. A later analysis calculated a clonal expansion index for each public chain from normalized within-repertoire ranks of inferred template counts. In a later analysis, generation probabilities were computed using a VDJ recombination model fitted to out-of-frame rearrangements, and the results were checked against IGoR. Hypergeometric tests were used in a later analysis to score TCR-TCR, TCR-HLA and TCR-CMV co-occurrence, with a repertoire-size bias correction applied to the TCR pairs. False discovery rates were estimated in a later analysis by permuting HLA or CMV assignments 20 times. In a later analysis, co-occurring TCRs were grouped with DBSCAN, and TCRdist sequence similarity was added when clustering was performed within HLA-allele-positive subsets. Repertoires with fewer than 30,000 or more than 120,000 public chains were left out of co-occurrence clustering, as were a few repertoires with anomalous nucleotide sharing. This is the immuneACCESS table as TCRdb keeps it, with only in-frame sequences that have V and J called. A part of the clones is gone; compared with another copy, unresolved V genes explain less than half, and the rest is unexplained. V and J calls plus clone size are reproduced from that table; the DNA served to infer D and trimming. For this sample the table gives under 200,000 clones, of which roughly 85% were detected only once. The top ten clones comprise 2.3% of the sample.

The cohort consisted of 670 or so healthy bone marrow donors. Cohort members were all nominally healthy when sampled, although unrecorded immune exposures were likely present. The donor tested CMV seronegative and was one of the 352 seronegative cohort members. A peripheral blood sample was collected from each donor, and TCR beta sequencing was performed on peripheral blood mononuclear cells. The Qiagen DNeasy Blood Extraction Kit was used to extract genomic DNA from the blood cell samples. The trim is 5 bases for V and 4 bases for J, with a gap of 8 bases between the germline ends. The CDR3 sequence holds 12 residues, the cysteine and phenylalanine included. Kept here is only the CDR3 DNA, which spans 36 bases and is read in frame from base 1. Sequences MDHEN (CDR1) and SYDVKM (CDR2) are obtained from the germline V gene.

The sequenced sample consisted of PBMCs. The chain employs TRBV28 and TRBJ1-2; no confident D gene assignment can be made. This receptor was obtained from a woman in her 50s in good health and CMV-seronegative. The sequenced DNA: TGTGCCAGCAGTCCGCAGATCTATGGCTACACCTTC. It codes for CASSPQIYGYTF.